This T cell receptor beta chain was obtained from a study of healthy donors' naive CD4 and CD8 T cells. A remark on this clonotype: What it binds is unknown.

Regarding the study as a whole: Most V and J genes were reportedly biased between naive CD4+ and CD8+ cells. Negatively charged CDR3s marked CD8+ lineage; positively charged CDR3s marked CD4+ lineage. CDR3 charge plus V and J genes appeared to account for around an eighth of CD4/CD8 variance.

V lost 3 bases, J lost 2 bases, and 5 bases lay in between. The CDR3 contains 12 residues. The germline V gene encodes CDR1 GTSNPN and CDR2 SVGIG (reference sequence). TCR libraries were built from around 0.45 ug of total RNA by linear amplification. TCRdb recomputed calls from the reads with MiXCR, one row per CDR3 protein. The data contain some 190,000 distinct CDR3 sequences, about 74% of them seen just once; the ten biggest clones take up 2% to 2.5%. The sequenced material came from naive CD4+ and CD8+ T cells sorted from blood, pooled from several donors. The chain has TRBV30 and TRBJ2-1; D remains ambiguous. The receptor comes from a pool of human donors in good health; the sample pools cells from several healthy donors. CDR3 loop: CAWRNTYNEQFF. The CDR3, as DNA: TGTGCCTGGAGGAACACCTACAATGAGCAGTTCTTC.